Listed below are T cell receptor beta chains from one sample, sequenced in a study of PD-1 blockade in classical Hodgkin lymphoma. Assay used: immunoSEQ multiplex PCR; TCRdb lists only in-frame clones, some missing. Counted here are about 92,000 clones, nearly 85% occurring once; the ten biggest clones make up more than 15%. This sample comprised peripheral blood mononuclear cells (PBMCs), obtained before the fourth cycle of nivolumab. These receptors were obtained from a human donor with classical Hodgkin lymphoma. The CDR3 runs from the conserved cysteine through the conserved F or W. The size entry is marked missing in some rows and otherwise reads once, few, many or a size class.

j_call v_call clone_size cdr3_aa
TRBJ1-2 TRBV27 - CASSLSKGTTGTYGYTF
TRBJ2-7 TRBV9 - CASSFRGEGWEQYF
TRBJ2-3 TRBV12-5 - CASGLGANEVTDTQYF
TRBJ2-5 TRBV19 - CASSSYRRETQYF
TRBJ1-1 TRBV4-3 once CASSPGGYGDTEAFF
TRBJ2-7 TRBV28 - CASSPPGEQYF
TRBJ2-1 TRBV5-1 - CASSTRLAGGSVVSYNEQFF
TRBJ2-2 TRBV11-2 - CASSPTNQIGELFF
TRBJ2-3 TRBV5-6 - CASSLIENTQYF
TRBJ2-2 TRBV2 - CASWETANTGELFF
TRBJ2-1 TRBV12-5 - CASLPSGNHNEQFF
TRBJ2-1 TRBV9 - CASSPTAGLTYNEQFF
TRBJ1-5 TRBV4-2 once CASSQQGAGQPQHF
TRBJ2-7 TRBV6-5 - CASSGPWTYEQYF
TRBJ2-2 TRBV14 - CASSQVLAGELFF